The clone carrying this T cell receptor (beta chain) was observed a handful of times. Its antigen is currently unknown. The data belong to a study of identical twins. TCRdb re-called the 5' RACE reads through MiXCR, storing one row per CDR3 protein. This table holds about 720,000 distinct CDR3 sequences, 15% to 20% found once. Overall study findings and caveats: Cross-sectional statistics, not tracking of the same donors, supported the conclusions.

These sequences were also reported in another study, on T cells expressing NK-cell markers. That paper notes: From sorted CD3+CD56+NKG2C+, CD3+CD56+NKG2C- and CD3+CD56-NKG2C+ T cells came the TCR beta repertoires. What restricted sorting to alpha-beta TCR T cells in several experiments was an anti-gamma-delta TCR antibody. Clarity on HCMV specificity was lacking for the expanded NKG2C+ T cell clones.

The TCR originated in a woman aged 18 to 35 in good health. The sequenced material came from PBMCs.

The CDR3, as DNA: TGTGCCAGCAGTGATTCGACAAGGGGTCAGCATGAGACCCAGTACTTC. Translated: CASSDSTRGQHETQYF. The chain combines TRBV25-1 with TRBJ2-5; D is possibly TRBD1 (5 bases). Between the trimmed V and J ends, which lost 3 bases and 5 bases, there was a span of 19 bases. The CDR3 has 16 amino acids. Germline V gives CDR1 MGHDK, CDR2 SYGVNS.